Detailed here is one T cell receptor beta chain. Its matching antigen is unknown. Germline loops: CDR1 SGHVS, CDR2 FNYEAQ. The J segment lost 4 bases and the V segment lost 3 bases, leaving 5 bases of the junction unmatched. The CDR3 spans 14 residues. This specimen belongs to a study of long-term antiretroviral therapy in people with HIV. Study at large: The oldest specimens predate the 2015 immediate-ART recommendation by about a decade.

Study-level points and caveats: Increased diversity was seen after ART, yet it remained lower than in transplant donor controls.

Sequencing relied on immunoSEQ assay v3.0, run at survey level. Measured with immunoSEQ multiplex PCR; TCRdb has only the in-frame clones, and not every one. Found here are fewer than 25,000 clones, approximately 81% of them singletons; the top ten hold about a sixth. The chain recombines TRBV7-6 with TRBJ2-5; 7 nucleotides line up with TRBD1. Specimen: unsorted PBMCs, collected at the start of antiretroviral therapy, before treatment. This TCR derives from a woman aged 18-29 years with HIV. As DNA, the CDR3 is TGTGCCAGCAGCTTCGACAGGGCCCGAGAGACCCAGTACTTC. Translation: CASSFDRARETQYF.